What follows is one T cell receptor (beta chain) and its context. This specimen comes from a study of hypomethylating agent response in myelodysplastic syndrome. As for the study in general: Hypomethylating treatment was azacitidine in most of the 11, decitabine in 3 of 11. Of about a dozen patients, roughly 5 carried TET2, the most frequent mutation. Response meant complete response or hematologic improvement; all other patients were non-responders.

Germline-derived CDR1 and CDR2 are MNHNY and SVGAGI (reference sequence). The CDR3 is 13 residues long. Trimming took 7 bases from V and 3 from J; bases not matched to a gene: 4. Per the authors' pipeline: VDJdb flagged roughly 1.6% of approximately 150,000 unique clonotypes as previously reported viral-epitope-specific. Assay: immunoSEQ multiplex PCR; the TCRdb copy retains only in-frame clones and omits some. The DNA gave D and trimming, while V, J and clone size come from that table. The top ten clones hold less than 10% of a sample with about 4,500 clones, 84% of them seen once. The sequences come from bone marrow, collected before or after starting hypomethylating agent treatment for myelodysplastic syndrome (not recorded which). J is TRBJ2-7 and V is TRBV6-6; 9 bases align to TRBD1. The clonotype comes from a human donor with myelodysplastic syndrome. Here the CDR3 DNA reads TGTGCCAGCAACACAGGGGGCGGCTACGAGCAGTACTTC. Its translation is CASNTGGGYEQYF.